This TCR beta chain was recovered during a study of T cells after yellow fever vaccination. Overall study findings and caveats: Of the clonotypes, a small share occurred in both CD4 and CD8 compartments. Weaker, the secondary response peaked sooner, at day 5 versus 15.

In germline, CDR1 is KGHDR, CDR2 SFDVKD. V was pared by 12 bases and J by 6 bases, with 4 bases of the junction left unmatched. This CDR3 contains 11 residues. UMIs were added to TCR cDNA along with a universal primer site when it was made by 5'RACE template switching. TCRdb used MiXCR to reprocess the 5' RACE reads, holding one entry per CDR3 protein. The top ten hold about 26% of the sample, which has about 330,000 distinct CDR3 sequences, approximately 4% seen once. This clonotype was found a few times. The antigen remains unidentified. The sample consisted of PBMCs, taken 5 days after the yellow fever booster vaccination. This sequence originates from a man between 18 and 29 years old who received the YFV17D yellow fever vaccine. The chain carries TRBV24-1 and TRBJ2-7; 10 bases are shared with TRBD1. Here the CDR3 reads CAGTGDGEQYF. The CDR3 DNA reads as TGTGCCGGGACAGGGGACGGCGAGCAGTACTTC.